This T cell receptor beta chain originates from a study of CD8+ T cells in alopecia areata. Study-wide background: Patients remained on tofacitinib for 6 to 18 months and then went 6 months without it.

CDR1 and CDR2 (germline): SGHTA, FQGNSA. The CDR3 consists of 16 residues. Germline trimming cut 5 bases from V and 6 bases from J; bases unmatched to any gene: 10. Treatment here: oral pan-JAK inhibitor, 5-10 mg twice daily. Specimens obtained from alopecia areata patients comprised lesional scalp punch biopsies and peripheral blood. Regarding the study as a whole: Scalp and blood retained many expanded lesional clones during tofacitinib.

Investigators isolated RNA and reverse transcribed it into cDNA to act as the sequencing template. The repertoire was sequenced with immunoSEQ multiplex PCR; TCRdb's copy has only in-frame clones and lacks some. This sample has roughly 100,000 clones; about 40% occur once, and the top ten carry roughly a sixth. The table lists this clone with a few counts. Its specificity is not known. The clonotype was recovered from a human donor with alopecia areata. J is TRBJ2-3 and V is TRBV7-2, with TRBD2 matching over 11 bases. Here the sequenced sample was CD8+ T cells sorted from blood, taken at week 24, from a patient treated with tofacitinib. CDR3 sequence: CASSPGTSGVFDTQYF. The CDR3 coding sequence is TGTGCCAGCAGCCCCGGGACTAGCGGAGTATTTGATACGCAGTATTTT.